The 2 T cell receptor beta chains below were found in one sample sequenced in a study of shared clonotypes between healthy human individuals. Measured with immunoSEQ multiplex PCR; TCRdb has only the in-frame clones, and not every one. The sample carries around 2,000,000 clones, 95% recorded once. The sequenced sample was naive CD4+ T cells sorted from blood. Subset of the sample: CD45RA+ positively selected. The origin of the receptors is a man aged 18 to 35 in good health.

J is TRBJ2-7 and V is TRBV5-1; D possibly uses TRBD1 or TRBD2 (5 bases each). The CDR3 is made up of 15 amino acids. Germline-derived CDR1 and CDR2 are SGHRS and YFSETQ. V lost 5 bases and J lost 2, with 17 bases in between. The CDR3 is CASRLVPQGAYEQYF. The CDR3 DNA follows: TGCGCCAGCAGGCTGGTACCCCAGGGAGCCTACGAGCAGTACTTC.

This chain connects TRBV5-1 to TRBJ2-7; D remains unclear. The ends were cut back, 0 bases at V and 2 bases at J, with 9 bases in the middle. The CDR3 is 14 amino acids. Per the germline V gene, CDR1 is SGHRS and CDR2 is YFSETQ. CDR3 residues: CASSLAPPAYEQYF. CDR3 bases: TGCGCCAGCAGCTTGGCCCCACCGGCCTACGAGCAGTACTTC. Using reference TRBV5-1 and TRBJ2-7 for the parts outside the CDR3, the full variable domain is KAGVTQTPRYLIKTRGQQVTLSCSPISGHRSVSWYQQTPGQGLQFLFEYFSETQRNKGNFPGRFSGRQFSNSRSEMNVSTLELGDSALYLCASSLAPPAYEQYFGPGTRLTVT.